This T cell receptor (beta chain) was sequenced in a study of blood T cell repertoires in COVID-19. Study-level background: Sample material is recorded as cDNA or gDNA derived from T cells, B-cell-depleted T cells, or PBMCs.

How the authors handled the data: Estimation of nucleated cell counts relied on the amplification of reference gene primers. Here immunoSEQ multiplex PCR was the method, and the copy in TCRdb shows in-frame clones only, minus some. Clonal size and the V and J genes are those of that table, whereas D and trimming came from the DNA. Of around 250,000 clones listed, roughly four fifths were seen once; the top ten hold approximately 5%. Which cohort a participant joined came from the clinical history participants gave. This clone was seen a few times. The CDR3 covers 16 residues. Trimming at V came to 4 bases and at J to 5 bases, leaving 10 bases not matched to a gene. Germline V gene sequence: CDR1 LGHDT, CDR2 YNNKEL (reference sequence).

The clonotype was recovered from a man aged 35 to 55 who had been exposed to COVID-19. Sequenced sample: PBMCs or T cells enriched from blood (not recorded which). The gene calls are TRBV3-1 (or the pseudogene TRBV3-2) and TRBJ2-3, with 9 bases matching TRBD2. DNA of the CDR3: TGTGCCAGCAGCCTTAGCGGGAGTCCCGCAGAAGATACGCAGTATTTT. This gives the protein CASSLSGSPAEDTQYF.